This entry lists 20 T cell receptor beta chains sequenced from one sample in a study of T-cell reconstitution after alpha-beta-depleted transplantation in children. A TCRbeta library incorporating unique molecular identifiers was prepared. MiXCR was run by TCRdb on the PCR reads, yielding one entry per CDR3 protein. The sample shows some 200,000 distinct CDR3 sequences, around 9.2% of them seen only once. The sequencing used PBMCs, mostly from graft donor cells, collected 360 days after TCRalphabeta/CD19-depleted stem cell transplant. These receptors were obtained from a male patient aged 2-9 years who had a stem cell transplant for acute myeloid leukemia, so the T cells may come from the graft donor.

Ten or more counts support this clonotype. This rearrangement joins TRBV6-4 to TRBJ2-1; unclear D gene. The V end lost 4 bases, the J end lost 3 bases, and 7 bases lay between the germline ends. This CDR3 spans 13 amino acids. Germline V gives CDR1 MRHNA, CDR2 SNTAGT. The CDR3 DNA reads TGTGCCAGCAGTGCGGGCAACTACAATGAGCAGTTCTTC. It codes for CASSAGNYNEQFF.

This clonotype turned up a few times. This chain links TRBV5-1 with TRBJ2-2, with 15 bases matching TRBD2. Germline values: CDR1 SGHRS, CDR2 YFSETQ. With 7 bases clipped from V and 1 base from J, the junction kept 5 bases outside the gene matches. CDR3 size: 17 residues. CDR3 in DNA: TGCGCCAGCTCGGGACTAGCGGGAGGAAGGAACACCGGGGAGCTGTTTTTT. Translation: CASSGLAGGRNTGELFF.

The sample holds many counts of this clonotype. The chain couples TRBV12-3 or TRBV12-4 to TRBJ2-2; D is possibly TRBD2 (6 bases). Trimming cost V 3 bases and J 7 bases, with 12 bases left between them. The length of the CDR3 is 14 residues. The CDR3 here is CASSLGGQDGELFF. The CDR3 DNA sequence: TGTGCCAGCAGTTTGGGGGGTCAGGACGGGGAGCTGTTTTTT.

The chain has TRBV6-1 and TRBJ2-5; TRBD1 matches 9 bases. This CDR3 region has 14 residues. Per the germline V gene, CDR1 is MNHNS and CDR2 is SASEGT. With 7 bases clipped from V and 2 bases from J, the junction kept 5 bases outside the gene matches. CDR3 coding DNA: TGTGCCAGCACTAGGACAGGGGCTCAAGAGACCCAGTACTTC. Translation gives CASTRTGAQETQYF.

This clonotype was detected a few times. The chain couples TRBV14 to TRBJ2-7; D is uncertain. V gave up 1 base and J gave up 2 bases, with 6 bases separating them. Germline V gene data show CDR1 as SGHDN and CDR2 as FVKESK. The CDR3 runs to 13 residues. The DNA for the CDR3 is TGTGCCAGCAGCCAAGGGCTGGCCTACGAGCAGTACGTC. This codes for CASSQGLAYEQYV.

The chain employs TRBV20-1 and TRBJ2-1; D is possibly TRBD2 (5 bases). Germline V lookup: CDR1 DFQATT, CDR2 SNEGSKA (reference sequence). V lost 5 bases and J 4 bases, leaving 18 bases between the germline ends. The length of the CDR3 is 15 residues. The CDR3 DNA sequence: TGCAGTGCTGCAATGAGGGAGAGGATTTACAATGAGCAGTTCTTC. It is translated as CSAAMRERIYNEQFF.

This clonotype was counted at least ten times. The chain recombines TRBV3-1 with TRBJ2-4; no clear D gene. The V gene lost 1 base and the J gene lost 2 bases, with 6 bases spanning the gap. The CDR3 length is 14 residues. Germline loops: CDR1 LGHDT, CDR2 YNNKEL (reference sequence). The CDR3: CASSQVRSKNIQYF. The CDR3 DNA reads TGTGCCAGCAGCCAAGTAAGGTCCAAAAACATTCAGTACTTC.

This chain uses TRBV20-1 with TRBJ2-1; 9 bases are shared with TRBD2. The CDR3 runs 13 residues. The V segment lost 6 bases and the J segment 7 bases; nucleotides outside the gene matches: 7. CDR1 DFQATT and CDR2 SNEGSKA come from the germline V gene (reference sequence). In DNA, the CDR3 is TGCAGTGCCGAGGGACTAGCCCAAAATGAGCAGTTCTTC. Its translation is CSAEGLAQNEQFF.

This clonotype came up once. CDR3: CASSYVGGSTGELFF. The DNA of the CDR3 is TGTGCCAGCAGTTACGTGGGGGGCAGCACCGGGGAGCTGTTTTTT. V is TRBV6-2 or TRBV6-3 and J is TRBJ2-2; D might be TRBD1 or TRBD2, each matching 6 bases. Germline CDR1 MNHEY, CDR2 SVGEGT. Trimming removed 2 bases from V and 4 bases from J, with 11 bases in between. This CDR3 has 15 residues.

The genes are TRBV19 and TRBJ2-3; TRBD1 or TRBD2 may be the D gene (5 bases each). V shed 5 bases and J shed 5 bases, with 14 bases lying between them. The CDR3 has 14 residues. Per germline, CDR1 LNHDA and CDR2 SQIVND (reference sequence). Here the CDR3 reads CASSRGPIGDTQYF. CDR3 DNA: TGTGCCAGTAGTCGGGGCCCCATCGGAGATACGCAGTATTTT.

This clonotype was seen at least ten times. The chain combines TRBV20-1 with TRBJ2-1; the match to TRBD2 covers 10 bases. Per the germline V gene, CDR1 is DFQATT and CDR2 is SNEGSKA (reference sequence). The CDR3 has 16 residues. With V trimmed by 6 bases and J by 4 bases, 12 bases remained unmatched. CDR3: CSAQGASGSIYNEQFF. Here the CDR3 DNA reads TGCAGTGCCCAGGGTGCTAGCGGGAGTATTTACAATGAGCAGTTCTTC.

This CDR3 is CSVHRGQETQYF. The CDR3 DNA sequence: TGCAGCGTCCACAGGGGCCAAGAGACCCAGTACTTC. The V call is TRBV29-1, the J call TRBJ2-5; 7 nucleotides agree with TRBD1. The CDR3 loop spans 12 amino acids. The J segment lost 1 base and the V segment lost 6 bases, leaving 2 bases of the junction unmatched. Germline CDR1 is SQVTM and CDR2 is ANQGSEA.

There are many counts of this clonotype. The genes are TRBV12-3 or TRBV12-4 and TRBJ2-1, with D unclear. The CDR3 has 15 residues. Trimming removed 7 bases from V and 3 bases from J, with 16 bases in between. The CDR3 DNA is TGTGCCAGCACCGTACGACCGGCTGGCTACAATGAGCAGTTCTTC. Residues: CASTVRPAGYNEQFF.

This clonotype was seen only a few times. The rearrangement links TRBV7-9 to TRBJ2-3, with 8 bases lining up with TRBD2. Germline V CDR1 and CDR2: SEHNR, FQNEAQ (reference sequence). V dropped 2 bases and J dropped 0; count of bases not matched to a gene: 4. The CDR3 is made up of 16 amino acids. The DNA for the CDR3 is TGTGCCAGCAGCTTAATCAGCGGGGGAAGCACAGATACGCAGTATTTT. Translating it yields CASSLISGGSTDTQYF.

The chain couples TRBV12-3 or TRBV12-4 to TRBJ2-4; 8 positions agree with TRBD2. V lost 2 bases and J lost 3; bases outside the gene matches: 6. The CDR3 covers 16 residues. The CDR3 DNA reads TGTGCCAGCAGTTTATCCGGGGGGGCCGACAAAAACATTCAGTACTTC. Translation gives CASSLSGGADKNIQYF.

This clonotype was seen repeatedly, ten times or more. The CDR3 protein is CASSLRRVSDTQYF. The CDR3, as DNA: TGCGCCAGCAGCTTGCGCCGGGTCTCCGATACGCAGTATTTT. The chain has TRBV5-1 and TRBJ2-3; D unresolved. Trimming pared 1 base from V and 6 bases from J, leaving 12 bases between. The CDR3 is 14 residues long. Germline V gene data show CDR1 as SGHRS and CDR2 as YFSETQ.

This clonotype was found a few times. The chain couples TRBV18 to TRBJ2-5, with D unresolved. With 6 bases removed from V and 0 bases from J, the gap between germline ends came to 8 bases. The CDR3 length is 13 residues. Germline V lookup: CDR1 KGHSH, CDR2 LQKENI. DNA for the CDR3: TGTGCCAGCTCCACCACCCACCAAGAGACCCAGTACTTC. Its translation: CASSTTHQETQYF. The whole variable domain, filled in from reference TRBV18 and TRBJ2-5, reads NAGVMQNPRHLVRRRGQEARLRCSPMKGHSHVYWYRQLPEEGLKFMVYLQKENIIDESGMPKERFSAEFPKEGPSILRIQQVVRGDSAAYFCASSTTHQETQYFGPGTRLLVL.

This clonotype has just a few counts. This chain connects TRBV12-3 or TRBV12-4 to TRBJ2-3, with D perhaps TRBD2 (5 bases). This CDR3 is built from 14 residues. Trimming removed 6 bases at V and 2 bases at J, with 12 bases between. The CDR3 sequence: CASSPRGFTDTQYF. The CDR3, as DNA: TGTGCCAGCAGCCCCCGGGGTTTCACAGATACGCAGTATTTT.

The sample holds a few counts of this clonotype. J is TRBJ2-3 and V is TRBV2, with D uncertain. Per germline, CDR1 SNHLY and CDR2 FYNNEI. The CDR3 consists of 13 residues. V was shortened by 2 bases and J by 4 bases, with 7 bases between the two germline ends. CDR3 DNA: TGTGCCAGCAGTGAACGCCTCGCAGATACGCAGTATTTT. It codes for CASSERLADTQYF.

This clonotype was seen a handful of times. The rearrangement links TRBV19 to TRBJ2-7; 7 bases are a match to TRBD2. This CDR3 region has 16 residues. V shed 6 bases, J shed 3 bases, and the junction held 14 bases outside the gene matches. Germline V gene sequence: CDR1 LNHDA, CDR2 SQIVND (reference sequence). The CDR3 reads CASSPAATSIYYEQYF. The DNA for the CDR3 is TGTGCCAGTAGCCCAGCCGCGACTAGCATATACTACGAGCAGTACTTC.